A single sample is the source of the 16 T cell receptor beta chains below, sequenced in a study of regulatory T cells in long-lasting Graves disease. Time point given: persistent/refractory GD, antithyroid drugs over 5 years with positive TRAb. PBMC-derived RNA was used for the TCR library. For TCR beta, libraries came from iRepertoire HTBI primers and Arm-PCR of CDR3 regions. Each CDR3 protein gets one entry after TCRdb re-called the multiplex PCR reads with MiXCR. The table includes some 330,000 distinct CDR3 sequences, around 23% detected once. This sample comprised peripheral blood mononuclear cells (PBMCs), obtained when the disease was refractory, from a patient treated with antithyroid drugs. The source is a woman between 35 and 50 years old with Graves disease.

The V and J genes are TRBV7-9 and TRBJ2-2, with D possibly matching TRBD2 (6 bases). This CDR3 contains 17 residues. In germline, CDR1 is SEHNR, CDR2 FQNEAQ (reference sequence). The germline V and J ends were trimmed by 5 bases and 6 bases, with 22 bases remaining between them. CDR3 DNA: TGTGCCAGCAGCCCAGAGGTCCGGGGGAGTGGGCCCGGGGAGCTGTTTTTT. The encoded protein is CASSPEVRGSGPGELFF.

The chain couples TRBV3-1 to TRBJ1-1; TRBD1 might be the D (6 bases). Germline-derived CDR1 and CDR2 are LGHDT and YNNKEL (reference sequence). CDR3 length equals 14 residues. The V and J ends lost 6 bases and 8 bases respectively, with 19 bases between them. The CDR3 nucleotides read TGTGCCAGCAGTCGGCGGCAGGGGTCAGGAGAAGCTTTCTTT. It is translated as CASSRRQGSGEAFF.

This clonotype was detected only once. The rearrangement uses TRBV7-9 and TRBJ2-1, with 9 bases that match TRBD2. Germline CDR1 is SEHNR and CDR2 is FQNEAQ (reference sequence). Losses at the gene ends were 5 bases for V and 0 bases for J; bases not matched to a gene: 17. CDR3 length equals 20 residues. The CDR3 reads CASSPRFGSGRRSSYNEQFF. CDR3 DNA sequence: TGTGCCAGCAGCCCCCGATTTGGAAGCGGGAGGAGAAGCTCCTACAATGAGCAGTTCTTC.

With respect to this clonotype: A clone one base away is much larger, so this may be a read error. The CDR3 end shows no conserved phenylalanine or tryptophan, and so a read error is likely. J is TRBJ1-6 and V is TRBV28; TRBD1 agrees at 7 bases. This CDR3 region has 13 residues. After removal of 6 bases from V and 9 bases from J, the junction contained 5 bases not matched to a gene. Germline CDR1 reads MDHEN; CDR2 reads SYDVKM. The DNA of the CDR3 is TGTGCCAGCAGCCCCGACAGGGTTTCACCCCTCCACCTT. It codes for CASSPDRVSPLHL.

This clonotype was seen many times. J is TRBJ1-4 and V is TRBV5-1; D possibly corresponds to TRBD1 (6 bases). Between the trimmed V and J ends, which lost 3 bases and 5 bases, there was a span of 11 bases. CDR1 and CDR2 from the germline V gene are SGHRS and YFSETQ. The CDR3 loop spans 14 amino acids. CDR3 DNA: TGCGCCAGCAGCTCCGGACAGAAGAATGAAAAACTGTTTTTT. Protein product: CASSSGQKNEKLFF.

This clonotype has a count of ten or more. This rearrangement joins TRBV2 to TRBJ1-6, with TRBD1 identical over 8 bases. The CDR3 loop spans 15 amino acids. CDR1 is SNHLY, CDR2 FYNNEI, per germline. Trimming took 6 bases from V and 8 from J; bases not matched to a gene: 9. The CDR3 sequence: CASRTRQGMDSPLHF. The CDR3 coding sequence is TGTGCCAGCAGGACAAGACAGGGGATGGATTCACCCCTCCACTTT. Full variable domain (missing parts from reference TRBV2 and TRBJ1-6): EPEVTQTPSHQVTQMGQEVILRCVPISNHLYFYWYRQILGQKVEFLVSFYNNEISEKSEIFDDQFSVERPDGSNFTLKIRSTKLEDSAMYFCASRTRQGMDSPLHFGNGTRLTVT.

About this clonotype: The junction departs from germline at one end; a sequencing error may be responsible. CDR3 region: CASSVQPKPTDTQYF. The CDR3 region has the DNA TGCGCCAGCAGCGTCCAACCGAAACCCACAGATACGCAGTATTTT. The chain recombines TRBV7-9 with TRBJ2-3; D is ambiguous. This CDR3 is built from 15 residues. Germline loops: CDR1 SEHNR, CDR2 FQNEAQ (reference sequence).

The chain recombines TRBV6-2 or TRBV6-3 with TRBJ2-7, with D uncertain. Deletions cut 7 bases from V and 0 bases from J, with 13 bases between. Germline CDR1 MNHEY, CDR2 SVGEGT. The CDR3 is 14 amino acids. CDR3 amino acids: CASTSQRSSYEQYF. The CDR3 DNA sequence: TGTGCCAGCACGTCACAGCGTAGCTCCTACGAGCAGTACTTC.

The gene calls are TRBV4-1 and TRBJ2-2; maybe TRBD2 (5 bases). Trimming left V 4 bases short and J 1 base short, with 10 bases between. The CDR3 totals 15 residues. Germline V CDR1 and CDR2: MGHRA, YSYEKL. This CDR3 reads CASSPDGLNTGELFF. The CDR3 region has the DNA TGCGCCAGCAGCCCGGACGGACTGAACACCGGGGAGCTGTTTTTT.

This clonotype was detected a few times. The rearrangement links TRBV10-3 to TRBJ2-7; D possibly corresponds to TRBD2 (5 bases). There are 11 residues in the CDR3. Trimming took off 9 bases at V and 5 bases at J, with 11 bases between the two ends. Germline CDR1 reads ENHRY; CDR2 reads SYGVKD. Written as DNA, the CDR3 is TGTGCCATGGGAGAGGGTCACGAGCAGTACTTC. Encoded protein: CAMGEGHEQYF.

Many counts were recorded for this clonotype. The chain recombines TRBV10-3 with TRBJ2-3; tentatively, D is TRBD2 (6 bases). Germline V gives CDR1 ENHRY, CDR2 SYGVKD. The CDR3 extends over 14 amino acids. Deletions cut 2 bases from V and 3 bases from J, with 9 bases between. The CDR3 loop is CAISEGRETDTQYF. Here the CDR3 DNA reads TGTGCCATCAGTGAGGGGCGGGAAACAGATACGCAGTATTTT.

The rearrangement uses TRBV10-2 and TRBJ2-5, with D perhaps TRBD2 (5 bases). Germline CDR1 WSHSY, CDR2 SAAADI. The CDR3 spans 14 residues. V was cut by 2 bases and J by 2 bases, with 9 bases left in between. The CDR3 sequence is CASSERPGQETQYF. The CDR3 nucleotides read TGCGCCAGCAGTGAGAGGCCGGGACAAGAGACCCAGTACTTC.

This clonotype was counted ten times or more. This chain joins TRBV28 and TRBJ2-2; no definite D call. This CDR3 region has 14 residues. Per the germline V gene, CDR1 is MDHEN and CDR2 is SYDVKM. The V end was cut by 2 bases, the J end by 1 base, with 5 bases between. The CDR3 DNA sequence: TGTGCCAGCAGTTTAACGGGGAACACCGGGGAGCTGTTTTTT. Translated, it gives CASSLTGNTGELFF. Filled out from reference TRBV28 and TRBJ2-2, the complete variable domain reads DVKVTQSSRYLVKRTGEKVFLECVQDMDHENMFWYRQDPGLGLRLIYFSYDVKMKEKGDIPEGYSVSREKKERFSLILESASTNQTSMYLCASSLTGNTGELFFGEGSRLTVL.

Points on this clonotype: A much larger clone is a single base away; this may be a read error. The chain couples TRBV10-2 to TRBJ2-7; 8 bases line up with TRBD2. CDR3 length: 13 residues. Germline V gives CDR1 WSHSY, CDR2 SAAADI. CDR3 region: CASISGMSWEQYF. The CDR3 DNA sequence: TGTGCCAGCATTAGCGGGATGTCTTGGGAGCAGTACTTC.

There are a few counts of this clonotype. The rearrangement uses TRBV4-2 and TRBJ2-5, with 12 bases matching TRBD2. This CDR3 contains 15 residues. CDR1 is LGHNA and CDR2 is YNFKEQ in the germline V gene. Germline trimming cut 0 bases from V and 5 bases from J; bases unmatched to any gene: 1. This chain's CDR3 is CASSQETSGSETQYF. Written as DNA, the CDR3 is TGTGCCAGCAGCCAAGAGACTAGCGGGAGTGAGACCCAGTACTTC.

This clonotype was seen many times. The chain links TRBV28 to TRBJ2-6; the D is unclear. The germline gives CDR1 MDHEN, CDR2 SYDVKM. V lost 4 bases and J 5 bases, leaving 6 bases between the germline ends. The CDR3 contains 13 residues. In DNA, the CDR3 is TGTGCCAGCAGTTCCCTCTGGGCCAACGTCCTGACTTTC. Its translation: CASSSLWANVLTF.